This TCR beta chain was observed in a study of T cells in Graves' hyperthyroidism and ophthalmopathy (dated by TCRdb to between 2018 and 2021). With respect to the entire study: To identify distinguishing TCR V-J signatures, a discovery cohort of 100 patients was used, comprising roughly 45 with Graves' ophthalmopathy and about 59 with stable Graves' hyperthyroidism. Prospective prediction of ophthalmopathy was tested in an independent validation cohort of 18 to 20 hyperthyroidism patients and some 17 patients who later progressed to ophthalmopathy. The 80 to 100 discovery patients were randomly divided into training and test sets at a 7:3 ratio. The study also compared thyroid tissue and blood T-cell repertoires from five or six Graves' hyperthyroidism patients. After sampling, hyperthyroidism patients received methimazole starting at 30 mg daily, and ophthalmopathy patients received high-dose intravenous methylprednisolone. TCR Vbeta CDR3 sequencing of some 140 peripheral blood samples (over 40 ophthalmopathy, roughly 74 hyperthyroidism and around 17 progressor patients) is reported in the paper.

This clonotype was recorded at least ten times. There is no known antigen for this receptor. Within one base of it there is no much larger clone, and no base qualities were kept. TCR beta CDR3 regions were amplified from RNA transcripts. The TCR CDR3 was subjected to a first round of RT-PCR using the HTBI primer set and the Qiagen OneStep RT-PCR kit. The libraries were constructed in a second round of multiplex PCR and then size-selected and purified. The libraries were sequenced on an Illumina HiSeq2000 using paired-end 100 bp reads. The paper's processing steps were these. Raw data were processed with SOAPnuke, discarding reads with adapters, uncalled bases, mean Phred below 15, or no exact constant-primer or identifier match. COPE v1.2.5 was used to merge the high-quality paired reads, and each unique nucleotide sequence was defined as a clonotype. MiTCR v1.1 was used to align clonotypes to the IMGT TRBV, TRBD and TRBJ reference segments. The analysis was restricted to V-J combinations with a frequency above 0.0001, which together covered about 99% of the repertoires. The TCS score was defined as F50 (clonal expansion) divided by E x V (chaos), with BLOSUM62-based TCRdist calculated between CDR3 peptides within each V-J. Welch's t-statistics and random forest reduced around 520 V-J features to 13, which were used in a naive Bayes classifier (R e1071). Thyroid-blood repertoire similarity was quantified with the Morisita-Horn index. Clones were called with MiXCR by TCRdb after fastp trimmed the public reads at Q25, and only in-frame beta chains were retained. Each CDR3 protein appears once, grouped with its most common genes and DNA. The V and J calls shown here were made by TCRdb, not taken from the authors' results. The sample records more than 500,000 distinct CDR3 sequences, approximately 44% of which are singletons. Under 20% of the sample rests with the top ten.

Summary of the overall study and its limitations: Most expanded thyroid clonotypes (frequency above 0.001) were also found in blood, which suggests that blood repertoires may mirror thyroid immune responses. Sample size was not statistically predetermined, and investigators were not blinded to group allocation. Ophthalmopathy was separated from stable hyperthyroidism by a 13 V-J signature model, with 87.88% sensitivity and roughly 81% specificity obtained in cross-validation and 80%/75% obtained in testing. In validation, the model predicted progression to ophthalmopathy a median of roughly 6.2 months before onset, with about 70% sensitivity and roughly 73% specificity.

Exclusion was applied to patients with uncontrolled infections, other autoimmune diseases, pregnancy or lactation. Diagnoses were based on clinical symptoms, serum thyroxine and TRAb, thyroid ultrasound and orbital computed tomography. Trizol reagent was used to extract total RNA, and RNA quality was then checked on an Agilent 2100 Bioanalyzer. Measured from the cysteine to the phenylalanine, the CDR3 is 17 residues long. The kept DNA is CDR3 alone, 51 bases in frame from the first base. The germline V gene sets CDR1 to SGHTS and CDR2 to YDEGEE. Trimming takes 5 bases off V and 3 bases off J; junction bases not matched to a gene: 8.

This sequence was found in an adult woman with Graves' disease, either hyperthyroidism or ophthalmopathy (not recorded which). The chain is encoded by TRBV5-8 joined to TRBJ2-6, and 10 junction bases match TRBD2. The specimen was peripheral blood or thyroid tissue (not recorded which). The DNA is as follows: TGTGCCAGCAGACGAGTAGCGGGAGGCGGTGGGGCCAACGTCCTGACTTTC. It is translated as CASRRVAGGGGANVLTF.